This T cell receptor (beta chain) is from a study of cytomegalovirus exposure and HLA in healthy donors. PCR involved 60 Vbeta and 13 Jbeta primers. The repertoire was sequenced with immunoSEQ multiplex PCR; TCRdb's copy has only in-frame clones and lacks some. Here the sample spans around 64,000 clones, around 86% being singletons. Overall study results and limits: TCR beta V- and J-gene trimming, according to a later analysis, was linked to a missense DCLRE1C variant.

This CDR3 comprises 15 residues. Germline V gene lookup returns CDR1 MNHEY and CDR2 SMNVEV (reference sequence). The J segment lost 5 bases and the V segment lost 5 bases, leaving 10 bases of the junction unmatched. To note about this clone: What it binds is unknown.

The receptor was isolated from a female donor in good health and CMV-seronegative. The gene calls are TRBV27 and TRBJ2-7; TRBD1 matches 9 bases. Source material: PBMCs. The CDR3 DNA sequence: TGTGCCAGCAGTGCTCCCGGGACAGGGAGCGACGAGCAGTACTTC. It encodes CASSAPGTGSDEQYF.